The rows below give T cell receptor beta chains drawn from one sample of a study of PD-L1 blockade in urothelial cancer. Measured with immunoSEQ multiplex PCR; TCRdb has only the in-frame clones, and not every one. The table has about 45,000 clones, about 91% seen once. Specimen: PBMCs, collected around atezolizumab (anti-PD-L1) treatment. Receptors were obtained from a man aged 80 or over with urothelial cancer. Both conserved end residues are part of each CDR3. D genes are given only for firm matches. Clone size is stated in some rows and not others, as once, few, many or a class when expanded.

abundance,v_gene,d_gene,j_gene,len,CDR3aa,CDR3nt
.,TRBV27,TRBD1,TRBJ1-3,16,CASSSRITGAGNTIYF,TGTGCCAGCAGCTCTAGGATTACAGGGGCTGGAAACACCATATATTTT
.,TRBV10-1,TRBD1,TRBJ1-1,14,CASRRGQGSTEAFF,TGCGCCAGCAGAAGAGGACAGGGATCAACTGAAGCTTTCTTT
.,TRBV19,TRBD1,TRBJ2-1,17,CASSTWWKGAVDNEQFF,TGTGCCAGTAGTACTTGGTGGAAGGGGGCAGTCGACAATGAGCAGTTCTTC
.,TRBV25-1,TRBD1,TRBJ1-1,13,CASSEPDRRAAFF,TGTGCCAGCAGTGAACCGGACAGGCGGGCGGCTTTCTTT
.,TRBV5-5,.,TRBJ2-5,12,CASSFVQETQYF,TGTGCCAGCAGCTTCGTTCAAGAGACCCAGTACTTC
.,TRBV10-2,.,TRBJ2-7,16,CASSDPWAGYSYEQYF,TGCGCCAGCAGTGACCCTTGGGCGGGCTACTCCTACGAGCAGTACTTC
medium-sized,TRBV30,TRBD1,TRBJ1-1,12,CAWSSTGAGAFF,TGTGCCTGGAGTTCTACAGGGGCGGGAGCTTTCTTT
once,TRBV29-1,.,TRBJ1-1,14,CSVEAGGFDTEAFF,TGCAGCGTTGAAGCGGGGGGTTTCGACACTGAAGCTTTCTTT
.,TRBV5-1,TRBD1,TRBJ2-5,13,CASSPGTGLTQYF,TGCGCCAGCAGCCCCGGGACAGGGCTGACCCAGTACTTC
few,TRBV10-1,.,TRBJ1-2,14,CASSPGSLEPGYTF,TGCGCCAGCAGTCCGGGTTCTCTTGAGCCTGGCTACACCTTC
few,TRBV9,.,TRBJ1-5,14,CASSVGRDNQPQHF,TGTGCCAGCAGCGTAGGTCGGGACAATCAGCCCCAGCATTTT
.,TRBV5-4,.,TRBJ2-1,16,CASSLSRARSINEQFF,TGTGCCAGCAGCTTGTCCAGGGCGCGGTCTATTAATGAGCAGTTCTTC
.,TRBV7-2,TRBD1,TRBJ2-3,18,CASWTGTGGPHSTDTQYF,TGTGCCAGCTGGACCGGGACAGGGGGTCCCCATAGCACAGATACGCAGTATTTT
.,TRBV4-1,.,TRBJ2-2,15,CASSHIQSNTGELFF,TGCGCCAGCAGCCACATCCAGTCGAACACCGGGGAGCTGTTTTTT
.,TRBV18,.,TRBJ2-2,14,CASSLAVDTGELFF,TGTGCCAGCTCATTAGCGGTCGACACCGGGGAGCTGTTTTTT
.,TRBV30,.,TRBJ1-1,14,CAWSWRRSNTEAFF,TGTGCCTGGAGTTGGAGACGTTCGAACACTGAAGCTTTCTTT
.,TRBV7-2,TRBD2,TRBJ2-1,15,CASSVTSGMYNEQFF,TGTGCCAGCAGCGTGACTAGCGGGATGTACAATGAGCAGTTCTTC
once,TRBV5-1,.,TRBJ1-2,14,CASSPPSTGYGYTF,TGCGCCAGCAGCCCTCCTTCGACAGGATATGGCTACACCTTC
.,TRBV18,TRBD2,TRBJ2-1,14,CASSPPSSGNEQFF,TGTGCCAGCTCACCACCGTCTAGCGGGAATGAGCAGTTCTTC
once,TRBV19,.,TRBJ1-4,14,CASSTGQTFEKLFF,TGTGCCAGTAGTACCGGACAGACGTTTGAAAAACTGTTTTTT
.,TRBV4-1,TRBD2,TRBJ2-3,16,CASSQEAGGWTDTQYF,TGCGCCAGCAGCCAAGAAGCGGGAGGATGGACAGATACGCAGTATTTT
few,TRBV5-4,TRBD2,TRBJ2-5,17,CASSLAGSSGSRETQYF,TGTGCCAGCAGCTTGGCCGGAAGTAGCGGGAGTCGTGAGACCCAGTACTTC
.,TRBV6-5,TRBD2,TRBJ2-7,14,CASSYPGGSYEQYF,TGTGCCAGCAGTTACCCGGGGGGCTCCTACGAGCAGTACTTC
few,TRBV12-5,.,TRBJ1-5,13,CASGYGLGQPQHF,TGTGCTAGTGGTTACGGGTTGGGTCAGCCCCAGCATTTT
.,TRBV18,TRBD2,TRBJ2-1,12,CASSVAGDEQFF,TGTGCCAGCTCAGTAGCGGGGGATGAGCAGTTCTTC
.,TRBV6-6,.,TRBJ2-7,15,CASSYAGAGNYEQYF,TGTGCCAGCAGTTACGCGGGGGCAGGCAACTACGAGCAGTACTTC
.,TRBV5-1,.,TRBJ2-3,15,CASSFDGGGTDTQYF,TGCGCCAGCAGCTTCGACGGGGGTGGAACAGATACGCAGTATTTT
.,TRBV11-3,.,TRBJ2-1,13,CASSFSSYNEQFF,TGTGCCAGCAGCTTCTCTTCCTACAATGAGCAGTTCTTC
.,TRBV19,.,TRBJ1-5,15,CASSRVPASNQPQHF,TGTGCCAGTAGTCGGGTCCCAGCGAGCAATCAGCCCCAGCATTTT
.,TRBV6-1,.,TRBJ1-1,17,CASSDRPLGGLVPEAFF,TGTGCCAGCAGTGACCGCCCTTTAGGCGGGCTGGTCCCTGAAGCTTTCTTT
.,TRBV5-1,.,TRBJ2-2,14,CASSEGGGTGELFF,TGCGCCAGCAGCGAGGGAGGGGGCACCGGGGAGCTGTTTTTT
.,TRBV19,.,TRBJ1-5,14,CATQGVVGNQPQHF,TGTGCCACCCAAGGGGTGGTTGGCAATCAGCCCCAGCATTTT
.,TRBV2,TRBD1,TRBJ1-4,14,CASSGGQRNEKLFF,TGTGCCAGCAGTGGGGGACAGCGTAATGAAAAACTGTTTTTT
.,TRBV5-1,.,TRBJ2-6,15,CASSLEGAGANVLTF,TGCGCCAGCAGCTTGGAGGGGGCTGGGGCCAACGTCCTGACTTTC
.,TRBV27,.,TRBJ1-5,12,CASSTQNQPQHF,TGTGCCAGCAGTACCCAGAATCAGCCCCAGCATTTT
.,TRBV6-5,.,TRBJ1-2,11,CASEQVYGYTF,TGTGCCAGCGAGCAAGTCTATGGCTACACCTTC
few,TRBV6-6,TRBD1,TRBJ2-7,14,CASSGTGFTYEQYF,TGTGCCAGCTCTGGGACAGGGTTCACCTACGAGCAGTACTTC
.,TRBV19,.,TRBJ1-3,14,CASKEGWYGNTIYF,TGTGCCAGTAAAGAGGGATGGTATGGAAACACCATATATTTT
.,TRBV6-5,.,TRBJ2-5,13,CASSRDRQETQYF,TGTGCCAGCAGTCGAGACAGGCAAGAGACCCAGTACTTC
.,TRBV7-9,.,TRBJ2-1,13,CASSAGFDNEQFF,TGTGCCAGCAGCGCCGGGTTTGACAATGAGCAGTTCTTC
.,TRBV5-6,.,TRBJ1-1,13,CASSFGDGDEAFF,TGTGCCAGCAGCTTTGGAGACGGGGATGAAGCTTTCTTT
once,TRBV18,TRBD1,TRBJ2-7,13,CASSLGQDYEQYF,TGTGCCAGCTCACTGGGACAGGACTACGAGCAGTACTTC
.,TRBV19,.,TRBJ1-5,14,CASSFRVGNQPQHF,TGTGCCAGTAGCTTCAGGGTAGGTAATCAGCCCCAGCATTTT
.,TRBV30,TRBD2,TRBJ2-2,14,CAWSRLAGTGELFF,TGTGCCTGGAGCCGACTAGCGGGAACCGGGGAGCTGTTTTTT
.,TRBV27,TRBD1,TRBJ1-2,19,CASSPRPPPTGANLYGYTF,TGTGCCAGCAGTCCAAGGCCCCCCCCGACAGGGGCTAATCTCTATGGCTACACCTTC
.,TRBV5-5,TRBD1,TRBJ1-5,14,CASSSTGEVQPQHF,TGTGCCAGCAGCTCGACAGGGGAAGTCCAGCCCCAGCATTTT
.,TRBV25-1,.,TRBJ2-3,16,CASSEWHRRSTDTQYF,TGTGCCAGCAGTGAATGGCACAGGAGAAGCACAGATACGCAGTATTTT
.,TRBV6-7,TRBD1,TRBJ1-5,18,CASSYRARTGGGNQPQHF,TGTGCCAGCAGTTATCGCGCCCGGACAGGGGGTGGCAATCAGCCCCAGCATTTT
.,TRBV7-2,.,TRBJ1-3,15,CASSLGGSSGNTIYF,TGTGCCAGCAGCTTAGGGGGCAGCTCTGGAAACACCATATATTTT
.,TRBV5-1,.,TRBJ2-2,16,CASSLSTGAYTGELFF,TGCGCCAGCAGCTTGTCGACAGGTGCTTACACCGGGGAGCTGTTTTTT
.,TRBV5-4,TRBD1,TRBJ2-2,15,CASSPLQGSPGELFF,TGTGCCAGCAGCCCCCTACAGGGGTCCCCCGGGGAGCTGTTTTTT